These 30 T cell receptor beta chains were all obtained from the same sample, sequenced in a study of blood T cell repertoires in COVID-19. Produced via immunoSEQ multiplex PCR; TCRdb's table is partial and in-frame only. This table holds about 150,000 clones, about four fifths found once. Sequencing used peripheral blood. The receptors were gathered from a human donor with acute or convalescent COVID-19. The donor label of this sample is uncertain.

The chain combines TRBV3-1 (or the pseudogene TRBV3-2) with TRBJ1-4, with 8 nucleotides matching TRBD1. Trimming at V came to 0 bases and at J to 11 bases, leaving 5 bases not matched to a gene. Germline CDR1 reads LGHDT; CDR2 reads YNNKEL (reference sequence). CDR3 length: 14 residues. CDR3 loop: CASSQDNGQGKLFF. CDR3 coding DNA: TGTGCCAGCAGCCAAGATAACGGACAGGGTAAACTGTTTTTT.

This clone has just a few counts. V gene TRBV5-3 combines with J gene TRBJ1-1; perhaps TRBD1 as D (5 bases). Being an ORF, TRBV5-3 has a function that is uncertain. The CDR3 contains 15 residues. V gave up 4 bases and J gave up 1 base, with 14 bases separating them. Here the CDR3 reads CARSIRAGQNTEAFF. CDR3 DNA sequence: TGTGCCAGAAGCATCCGTGCAGGGCAGAACACTGAAGCTTTCTTT.

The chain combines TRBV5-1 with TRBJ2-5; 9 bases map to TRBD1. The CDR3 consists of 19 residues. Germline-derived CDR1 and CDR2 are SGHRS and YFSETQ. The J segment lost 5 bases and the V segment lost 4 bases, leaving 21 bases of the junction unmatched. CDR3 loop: CASSPSMDRGGRQAETQYF. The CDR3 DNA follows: TGCGCCAGCAGCCCCTCCATGGACAGGGGTGGGCGGCAGGCGGAGACCCAGTACTTC.

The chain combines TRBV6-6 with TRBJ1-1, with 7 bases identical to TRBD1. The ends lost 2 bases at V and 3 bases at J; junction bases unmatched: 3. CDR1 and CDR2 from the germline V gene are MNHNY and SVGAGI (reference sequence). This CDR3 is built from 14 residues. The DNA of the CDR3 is TGTGCCAGCAGTTACACTACAGGGGACACTGAAGCTTTCTTT. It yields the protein CASSYTTGDTEAFF.

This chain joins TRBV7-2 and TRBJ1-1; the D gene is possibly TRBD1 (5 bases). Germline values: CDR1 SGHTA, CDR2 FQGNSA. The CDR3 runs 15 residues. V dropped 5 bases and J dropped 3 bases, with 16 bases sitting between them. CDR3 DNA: TGTGCCAGCAGCCCCGGAGGAGGGGCCGACACTGAAGCTTTCTTT. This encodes CASSPGGGADTEAFF.

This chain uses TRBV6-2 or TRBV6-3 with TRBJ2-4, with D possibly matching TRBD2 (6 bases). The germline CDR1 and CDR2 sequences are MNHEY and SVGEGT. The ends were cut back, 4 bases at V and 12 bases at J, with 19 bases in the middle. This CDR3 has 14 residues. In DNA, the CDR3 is TGTGCCAGCAGTTCTGCCGGGACTGGCCCCTATCAGTACTTC. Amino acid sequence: CASSSAGTGPYQYF.

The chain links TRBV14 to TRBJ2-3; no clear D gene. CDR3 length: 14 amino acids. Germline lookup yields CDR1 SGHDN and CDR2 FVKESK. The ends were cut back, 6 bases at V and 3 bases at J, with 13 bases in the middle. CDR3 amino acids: CASRNRQATDTQYF. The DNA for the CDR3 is TGTGCCAGCAGGAACAGACAAGCAACAGATACGCAGTATTTT.

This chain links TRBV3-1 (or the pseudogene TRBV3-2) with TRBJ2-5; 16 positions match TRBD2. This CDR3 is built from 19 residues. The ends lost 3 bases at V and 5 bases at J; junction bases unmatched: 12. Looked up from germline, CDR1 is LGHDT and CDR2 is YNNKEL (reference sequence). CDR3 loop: CASSHGTSGGALIMETQYF. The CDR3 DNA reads TGTGCCAGCAGCCATGGGACTAGCGGGGGGGCCCTGATTATGGAGACCCAGTACTTC.

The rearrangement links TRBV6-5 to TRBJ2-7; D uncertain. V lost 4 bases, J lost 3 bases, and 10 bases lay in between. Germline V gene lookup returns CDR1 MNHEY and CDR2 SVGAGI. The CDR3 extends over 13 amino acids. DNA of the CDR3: TGTGCCAGCAGTTCCGGGTATGGCTACGAGCAGTACTTC. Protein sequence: CASSSGYGYEQYF.

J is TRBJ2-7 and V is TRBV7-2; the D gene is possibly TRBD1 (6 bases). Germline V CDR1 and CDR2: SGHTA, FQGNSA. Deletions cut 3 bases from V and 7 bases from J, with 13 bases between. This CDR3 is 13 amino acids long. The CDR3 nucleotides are TGTGCCAGCAGCTTCCAGGGGCTAGGGGAGCAGTACTTC. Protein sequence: CASSFQGLGEQYF. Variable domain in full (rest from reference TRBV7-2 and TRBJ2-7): GAGVSQSPSNKVTEKGKDVELRCDPISGHTALYWYRQSLGQGLEFLIYFQGNSAPDKSGLPSDRFSAERTGGSVSTLTIQRTQQEDSAVYLCASSFQGLGEQYFGPGTRLTVT.

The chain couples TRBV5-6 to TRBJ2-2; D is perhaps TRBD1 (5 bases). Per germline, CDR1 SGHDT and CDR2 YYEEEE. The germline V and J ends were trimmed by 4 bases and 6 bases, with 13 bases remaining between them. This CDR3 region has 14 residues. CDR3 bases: TGTGCCAGCAGCACGATGACAGTTCCCGGGGAGCTGTTTTTT. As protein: CASSTMTVPGELFF.

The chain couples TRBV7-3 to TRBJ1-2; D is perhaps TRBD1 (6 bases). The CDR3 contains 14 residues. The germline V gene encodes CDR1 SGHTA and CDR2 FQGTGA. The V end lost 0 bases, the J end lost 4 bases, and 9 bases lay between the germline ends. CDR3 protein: CASSLTQGTYGYTF. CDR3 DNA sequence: TGTGCCAGCAGCTTAACGCAGGGGACCTATGGCTACACCTTC.

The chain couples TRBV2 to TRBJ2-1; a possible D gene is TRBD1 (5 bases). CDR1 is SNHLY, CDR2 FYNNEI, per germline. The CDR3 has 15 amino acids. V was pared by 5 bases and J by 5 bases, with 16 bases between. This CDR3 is CASSPIWGEHNEQFF. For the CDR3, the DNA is TGTGCCAGCAGTCCGATCTGGGGCGAACACAATGAGCAGTTCTTC.

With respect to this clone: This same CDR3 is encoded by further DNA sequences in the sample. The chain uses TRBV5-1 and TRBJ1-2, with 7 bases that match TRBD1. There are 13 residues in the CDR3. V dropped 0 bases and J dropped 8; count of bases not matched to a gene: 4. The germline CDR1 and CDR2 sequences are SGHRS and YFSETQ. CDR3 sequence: CASSLGQGGGYTF. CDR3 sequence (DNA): TGCGCCAGCAGCTTGGGACAGGGAGGCGGCTACACCTTC.

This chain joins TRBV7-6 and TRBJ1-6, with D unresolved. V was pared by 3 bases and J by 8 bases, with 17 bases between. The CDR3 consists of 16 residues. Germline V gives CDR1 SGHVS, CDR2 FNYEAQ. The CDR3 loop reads CASSFSGGQVDSPLHF. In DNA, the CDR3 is TGTGCCAGCAGCTTTAGTGGAGGGCAGGTAGATTCACCCCTCCACTTT.

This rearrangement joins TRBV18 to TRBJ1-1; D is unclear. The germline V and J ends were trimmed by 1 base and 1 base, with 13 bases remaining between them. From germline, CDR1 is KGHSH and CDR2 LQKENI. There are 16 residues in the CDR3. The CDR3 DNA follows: TGTGCCAGCTCACCACAACGGGTCCTCACGAACACTGAAGCTTTCTTT. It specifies CASSPQRVLTNTEAFF. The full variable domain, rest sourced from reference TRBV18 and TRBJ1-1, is NAGVMQNPRHLVRRRGQEARLRCSPMKGHSHVYWYRQLPEEGLKFMVYLQKENIIDESGMPKERFSAEFPKEGPSILRIQQVVRGDSAAYFCASSPQRVLTNTEAFFGQGTRLTVV.

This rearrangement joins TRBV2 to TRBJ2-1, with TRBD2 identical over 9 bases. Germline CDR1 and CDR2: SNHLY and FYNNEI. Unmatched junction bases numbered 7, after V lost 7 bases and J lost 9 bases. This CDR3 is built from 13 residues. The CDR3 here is CASILAGIGEQFF. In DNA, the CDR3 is TGTGCCAGCATTCTAGCGGGGATCGGTGAGCAGTTCTTC. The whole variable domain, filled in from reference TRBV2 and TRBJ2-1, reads EPEVTQTPSHQVTQMGQEVILRCVPISNHLYFYWYRQILGQKVEFLVSFYNNEISEKSEIFDDQFSVERPDGSNFTLKIRSTKLEDSAMYFCASILAGIGEQFFGPGTRLTVL.

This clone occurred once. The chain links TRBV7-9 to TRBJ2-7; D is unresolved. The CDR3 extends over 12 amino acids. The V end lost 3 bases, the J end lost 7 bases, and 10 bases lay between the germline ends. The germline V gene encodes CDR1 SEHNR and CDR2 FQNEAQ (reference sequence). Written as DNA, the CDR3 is TGTGCCAGCAGCTTCGAAGCGAGAGAGCAGTACTTC. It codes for CASSFEAREQYF.

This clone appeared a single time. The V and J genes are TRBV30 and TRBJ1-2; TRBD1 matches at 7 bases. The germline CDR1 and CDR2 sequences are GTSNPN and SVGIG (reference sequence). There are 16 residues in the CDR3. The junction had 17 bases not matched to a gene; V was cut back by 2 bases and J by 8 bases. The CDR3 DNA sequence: TGTGCCTGGAGTACCTTTTATCCGACAGGGATAAGCGGCTACACCTTC. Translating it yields CAWSTFYPTGISGYTF.

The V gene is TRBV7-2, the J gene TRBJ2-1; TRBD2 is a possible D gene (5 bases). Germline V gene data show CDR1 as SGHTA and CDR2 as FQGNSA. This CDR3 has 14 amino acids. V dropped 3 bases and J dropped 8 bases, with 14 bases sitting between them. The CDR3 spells CASSLTTGSYEQFF. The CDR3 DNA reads TGTGCCAGCAGCTTGACTACCGGTAGCTATGAGCAGTTCTTC.

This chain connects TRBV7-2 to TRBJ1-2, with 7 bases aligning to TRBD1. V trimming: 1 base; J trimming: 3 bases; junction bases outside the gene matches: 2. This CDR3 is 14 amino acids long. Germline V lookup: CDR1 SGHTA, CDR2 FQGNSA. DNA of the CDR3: TGTGCCAGCAGCTTAGGGGGGACAGACTATGGCTACACCTTC. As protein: CASSLGGTDYGYTF.

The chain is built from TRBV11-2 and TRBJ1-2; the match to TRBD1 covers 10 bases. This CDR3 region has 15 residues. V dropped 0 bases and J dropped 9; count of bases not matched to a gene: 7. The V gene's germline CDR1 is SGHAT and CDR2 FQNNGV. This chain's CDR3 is CASSLEGTGADSYTF. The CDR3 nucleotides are TGTGCCAGCAGCTTAGAGGGGACAGGGGCGGATAGCTACACCTTC.

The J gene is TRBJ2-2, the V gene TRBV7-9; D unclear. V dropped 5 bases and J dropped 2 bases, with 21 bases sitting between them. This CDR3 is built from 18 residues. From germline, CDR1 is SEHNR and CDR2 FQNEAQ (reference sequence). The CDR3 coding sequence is TGTGCCAGCAGCCCTATATACCGCTTGAATGATAACACCGGGGAGCTGTTTTTT. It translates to CASSPIYRLNDNTGELFF.

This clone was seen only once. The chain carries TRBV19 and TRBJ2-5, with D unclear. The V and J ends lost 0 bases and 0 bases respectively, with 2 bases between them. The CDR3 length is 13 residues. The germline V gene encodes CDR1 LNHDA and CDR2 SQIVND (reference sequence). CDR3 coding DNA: TGTGCCAGTAGTATAGACGACCAAGAGACCCAGTACTTC. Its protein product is CASSIDDQETQYF.

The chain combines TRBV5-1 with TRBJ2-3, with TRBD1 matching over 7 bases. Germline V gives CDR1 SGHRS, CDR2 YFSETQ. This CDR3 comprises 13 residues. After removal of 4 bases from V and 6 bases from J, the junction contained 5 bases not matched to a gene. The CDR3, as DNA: TGCGCCAGCAGCCTCTCGACAGGGGATACGCAGTATTTT. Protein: CASSLSTGDTQYF.

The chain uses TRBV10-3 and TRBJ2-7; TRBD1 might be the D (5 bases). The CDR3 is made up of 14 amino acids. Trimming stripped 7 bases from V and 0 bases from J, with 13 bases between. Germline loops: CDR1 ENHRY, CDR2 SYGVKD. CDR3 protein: CAIKARENSYEQYF. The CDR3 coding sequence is TGTGCCATCAAAGCCAGGGAAAACTCCTACGAGCAGTACTTC.

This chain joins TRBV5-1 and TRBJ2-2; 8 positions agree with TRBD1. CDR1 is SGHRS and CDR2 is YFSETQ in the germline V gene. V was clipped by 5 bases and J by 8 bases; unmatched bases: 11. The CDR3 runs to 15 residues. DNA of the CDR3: TGCGCCAGCAGTGTGGGACAGGCCCCGGCGGGGGAGCTGTTTTTT. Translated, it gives CASSVGQAPAGELFF.

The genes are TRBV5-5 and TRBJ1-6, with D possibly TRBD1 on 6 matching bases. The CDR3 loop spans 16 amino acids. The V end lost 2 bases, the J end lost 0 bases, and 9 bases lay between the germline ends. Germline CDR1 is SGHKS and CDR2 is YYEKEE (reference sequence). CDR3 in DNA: TGTGCCAGCAGCTTACAGGGTAGCTCCTATAATTCACCCCTCCACTTT. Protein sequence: CASSLQGSSYNSPLHF.

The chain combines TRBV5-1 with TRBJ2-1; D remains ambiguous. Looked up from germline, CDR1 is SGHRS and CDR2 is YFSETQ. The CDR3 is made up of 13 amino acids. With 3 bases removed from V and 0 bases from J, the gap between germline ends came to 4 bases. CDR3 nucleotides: TGCGCCAGCAGCTACGGCTCCTACAATGAGCAGTTCTTC. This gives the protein CASSYGSYNEQFF.

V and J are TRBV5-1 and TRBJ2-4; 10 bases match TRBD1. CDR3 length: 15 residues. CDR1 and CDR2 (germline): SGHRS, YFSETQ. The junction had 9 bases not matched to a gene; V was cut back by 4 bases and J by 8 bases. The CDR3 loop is CASSEGTGVVDIQYF. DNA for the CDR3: TGCGCCAGCAGCGAAGGGACAGGGGTCGTGGACATTCAGTACTTC.